This T cell receptor beta chain was recorded in a study of siplizumab effects on memory and regulatory T cells. The study, taken as a whole, reports: Left unconfirmed was the suppressive function of proliferating Tregs from siplizumab cultures.

Assayed TCR templates numbered 80,000 to 100,000 for each sample. The method was immunoSEQ multiplex PCR; TCRdb's version includes in-frame clones alone and lacks a portion of them. The sample consists of 110,000 or so clones, just over 90% of them appearing once. This clone was seen a handful of times. Antigen specificity is unknown. CDR3 length: 14 amino acids. Losses at the gene ends were 1 base for V and 5 bases for J; bases not matched to a gene: 5. Germline CDR1 reads SGHAT; CDR2 reads FQNNGV. The V call is TRBV11-2, the J call TRBJ2-7; 7 nucleotides align to TRBD2. The receptor's source is a human donor in good health. The sequenced sample was CD4+ T cells sorted from blood. The CDR3 loop is CASSLASGVNEQYF. The CDR3 DNA follows: TGTGCCAGCAGCTTAGCCAGCGGGGTTAACGAGCAGTACTTC.